This record covers a single TCR beta chain. This sample stems from a study of blood T cell repertoires in COVID-19. Study as a whole: COVID-19 samples collected from the United States, Italy and Spain covered acute and convalescent phases. The cDNA or gDNA used as material had been derived from T cells, B-cell-depleted T cells, or PBMCs.

The CDR3 covers 13 residues. With V trimmed by 8 bases and J by 7 bases, 7 bases remained unmatched. Germline V gene data show CDR1 as MNHEY and CDR2 as SVGAGI. In the source study's methods: Reference gene primer amplification gave nucleated cell count estimates. The data were produced by immunoSEQ multiplex PCR, yet TCRdb's version contains in-frame clones alone and is incomplete. V, J and clone size were drawn from that table, and D and trimming were deduced from the DNA. The repertoire holds under 250,000 clones, approximately 88% seen once, with 25% to 35% in the top ten. The TCR originated in a man in his forties or fifties with acute or convalescent COVID-19. Sample: peripheral blood. The V call is TRBV6-5, the J call TRBJ1-2; 10 nucleotides agree with TRBD1. This CDR3 is CASAWDRGSGYTF. The CDR3 DNA reads TGTGCCAGCGCTTGGGACAGGGGAAGTGGCTACACCTTC.